This record covers a single T cell receptor beta chain. Its antigen is currently unknown. This CDR3 comprises 19 residues. Germline-derived CDR1 and CDR2 are MNHEY and SVGAGI. The sample comes from a study of CXCR3-negative and CXCR3-positive naive CD8 T cells. Study-level results: Memory CD8+ cells showed much lower diversity, while both naive subsets were comparably high.

It was by 5' RACE with UMI labels that the TRB cDNA libraries were prepared. TCRdb reprocessed the 5' RACE reads and reports one entry per CDR3 protein, with no DNA. The sample totals tens of thousands of distinct CDR3 sequences. Sample: memory CD8+ T cells from blood. The chain uses TRBV6-5 and TRBJ2-7; TCRdb's D call, TRBD1, is unchecked because there is no DNA. The sequence was collected from a human donor in good health. Some clones in this sample may be carry-over from other donors' samples. CDR3 amino acids: CASSWGVNPGQGLRYEQYF.